This TCR beta chain emerged from a study of shared clonotypes between healthy human individuals. Study at large: CD4 naive and memory got three plates each, CD8 naive two, CD8 memory one.

Profiling relied on immunoSEQ multiplex PCR, and the TCRdb table lists in-frame clones only, not all of them. The profile shows under 1,100,000 clones, 75% of them singletons. In germline, CDR1 is SGHTA, CDR2 FQGNSA. Trimming removed 4 bases from V and 3 bases from J, with 13 bases in between. The length of the CDR3 is 15 residues. What was sequenced was memory CD4+ T cells sorted from blood. The subset is: CD45RA-negative fraction. The chain employs TRBV7-2 and TRBJ1-3; D possibly corresponds to TRBD1 (6 bases). The sequence derives from a man aged 18 to 30 in good health. CDR3 residues: CASSSRGLNGNTIYF. For the CDR3, the DNA is TGTGCCAGCAGCTCAAGGGGGTTGAATGGAAACACCATATATTTT.